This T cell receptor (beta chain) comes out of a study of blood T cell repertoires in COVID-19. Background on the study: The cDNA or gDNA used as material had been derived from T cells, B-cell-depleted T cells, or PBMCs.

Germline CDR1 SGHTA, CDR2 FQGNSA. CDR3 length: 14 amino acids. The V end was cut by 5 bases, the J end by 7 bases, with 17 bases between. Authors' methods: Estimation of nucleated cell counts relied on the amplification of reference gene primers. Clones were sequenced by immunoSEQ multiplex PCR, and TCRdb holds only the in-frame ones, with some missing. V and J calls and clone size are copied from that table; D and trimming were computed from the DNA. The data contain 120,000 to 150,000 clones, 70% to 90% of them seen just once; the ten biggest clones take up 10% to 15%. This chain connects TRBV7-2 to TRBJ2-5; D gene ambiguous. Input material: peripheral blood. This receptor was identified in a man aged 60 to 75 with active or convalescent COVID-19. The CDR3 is CASSLSDSPWTQYF. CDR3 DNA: TGTGCCAGCAGCCTTTCCGACTCGCCGTGGACCCAGTACTTC.